This TCR beta chain appears in the sequencing data of a study of cytomegalovirus exposure and HLA in healthy donors. PCR was performed using 60 Vbeta and 13 Jbeta primers. The table came from immunoSEQ multiplex PCR; TCRdb's copy has only in-frame clones and leaves some out. This table has some 110,000 clones, 70% appearing once. Findings of the study overall: Indistinguishable V segments, including TRBV6-2 and TRBV6-3, were excluded.

Trimming cost V 0 bases and J 3 bases, with 6 bases left between them. In germline, CDR1 is SGDLS, CDR2 YYNGEE. CDR3 length equals 13 residues. Concerning this clone itself: Its antigen is unidentified.

The V call is TRBV9, the J call TRBJ1-1; the D is unclear. The source material was PBMCs. The receptor comes from a man younger than 40 in good health and CMV-seropositive. The CDR3 region is CASSVVTDTEAFF. Here the CDR3 DNA reads TGTGCCAGCAGCGTAGTTACGGACACTGAAGCTTTCTTT. Using reference TRBV9 and TRBJ1-1 for the parts outside the CDR3, the full variable domain is DSGVTQTPKHLITATGQRVTLRCSPRSGDLSVYWYQQSLDQGLQFLIQYYNGEERAKGNILERFSAQQFPDLHSELNLSSLELGDSALYFCASSVVTDTEAFFGQGTRLTVV.